The 18 T cell receptor beta chains listed next were all sequenced from one sample in a study of cytomegalovirus exposure and HLA in healthy donors. Amplification used 60 Vbeta primers and 13 Jbeta primers. Clones were read by immunoSEQ multiplex PCR, and TCRdb kept only the in-frame ones, dropping some. The sample has over 85,000 clones; around 77% are singletons. Sequenced sample: PBMCs. These receptor sequences come from a male donor in good health and CMV-seropositive.

This chain uses TRBV2 with TRBJ2-7, with a possible D match to TRBD1 (5 bases). The CDR3 runs 13 residues. V lost 7 bases to trimming and J lost 1 base, with 11 bases between them. The germline gives CDR1 SNHLY, CDR2 FYNNEI. The CDR3 spells CASMIDRSYEQYF. The CDR3, as DNA: TGTGCCAGCATGATAGACAGATCCTACGAGCAGTACTTC.

The CDR3 coding sequence is TGTGCCAGCACCCCTCTAGCGGGGTCCTACAATGAGCAGTTCTTC. Protein product: CASTPLAGSYNEQFF. The chain has TRBV6-4 and TRBJ2-1; TRBD2 agrees at 9 bases. CDR3 size: 15 residues. The V segment lost 7 bases and the J segment 1 base; nucleotides outside the gene matches: 5. Germline assignment: CDR1 MRHNA and CDR2 SNTAGT.

V gene TRBV7-9 combines with J gene TRBJ2-1; 10 bases line up with TRBD1. This CDR3 contains 15 residues. With 5 bases clipped from V and 4 bases from J, the junction kept 5 bases outside the gene matches. Germline assignment: CDR1 SEHNR and CDR2 FQNEAQ (reference sequence). CDR3 DNA: TGTGCCAGCAGCAGACCGGGACAGGGGTACAATGAGCAGTTCTTC. This codes for CASSRPGQGYNEQFF.

In this sample, this clone turned up once. The CDR3: CASSRPTTGGEQYF. The CDR3 region has the DNA TGTGCCAGCAGCCGACCCACGACCGGCGGCGAGCAGTACTTC. The rearrangement joins TRBV7-2 to TRBJ2-7; D unclear. Germline assignment: CDR1 SGHTA and CDR2 FQGNSA. The CDR3 runs 14 residues. The germline V and J ends were trimmed by 5 bases and 6 bases, with 17 bases remaining between them.

The rearrangement joins TRBV28 to TRBJ2-7; 12 bases map to TRBD2. Germline CDR1 reads MDHEN; CDR2 reads SYDVKM. There are 15 residues in the CDR3. The J segment lost 4 bases and the V segment lost 3 bases, leaving 4 bases of the junction unmatched. The CDR3 spells CASSLLAGGGYEQYF. CDR3 nucleotide sequence: TGTGCCAGCAGTTTGCTAGCGGGAGGGGGGTACGAGCAGTACTTC.

The chain combines TRBV7-2 with TRBJ1-2; 7 bases are a match to TRBD1. The trim removed 5 bases at V and 4 bases at J, leaving 4 bases unmatched. This CDR3 is 13 amino acids long. The germline CDR1 and CDR2 sequences are SGHTA and FQGNSA. CDR3 amino acids: CASSAGQFYGYTF. The DNA of the CDR3 is TGTGCCAGCAGCGCGGGACAGTTCTATGGCTACACCTTC. The full variable domain, with the rest looked up from reference TRBV7-2 and TRBJ1-2, is GAGVSQSPSNKVTEKGKDVELRCDPISGHTALYWYRQSLGQGLEFLIYFQGNSAPDKSGLPSDRFSAERTGGSVSTLTIQRTQQEDSAVYLCASSAGQFYGYTFGSGTRLTVV.

J is TRBJ2-5 and V is TRBV6-1; 8 bases map to TRBD2. Near its end, the DNA agrees better with TRBJ2-7, so the J call may be wrong. Germline CDR1 is MNHNS and CDR2 is SASEGT. The CDR3 loop spans 15 amino acids. CDR3 sequence: CASSPLREGRYEQYF. CDR3 sequence (DNA): TGTGCCAGCAGCCCCTTACGGGAGGGCCGTTACGAGCAGTACTTC.

A word on this clone: The junction departs from the called germline gene at one end, perhaps through a read error. The rearrangement links TRBV2 to TRBJ1-1; D is undetermined. The CDR3 runs to 13 residues. CDR1 and CDR2 from the germline V gene are SNHLY and FYNNEI. The CDR3 nucleotides read TGTGCCGGCAGTGATCGTCAGGCCACTGAAGCTTTCTTT. The encoded protein is CAGSDRQATEAFF.

The rearrangement links TRBV30 to TRBJ2-3; perhaps TRBD1 as D (6 bases). CDR1 is GTSNPN, CDR2 SVGIG, per germline (reference sequence). The CDR3 covers 16 residues. The V end lost 2 bases, the J end lost 7 bases, and 22 bases lay between the germline ends. The CDR3 protein is CAWSPLQGLKGNTQYF. For the CDR3, the DNA is TGTGCCTGGAGTCCCCTTCAGGGGTTGAAGGGAAATACGCAGTATTTT. Using reference TRBV30 and TRBJ2-3 for the parts outside the CDR3, the full variable domain is SQTIHQWPATLVQPVGSPLSLECTVEGTSNPNLYWYRQAAGRGLQLLFYSVGIGQISSEVPQNLSASRPQDRQFILSSKKLLLSDSGFYLCAWSPLQGLKGNTQYFGPGTRLTVL.

In its sample, this clone was seen a few times. CDR3 nucleotide sequence: TGTGCCAGCAGTTCGACAGTAGAAGGGGAGCAGTTCTTC. This gives the protein CASSSTVEGEQFF. The chain carries TRBV27 and TRBJ2-1, with D possibly matching TRBD1 (5 bases). CDR3 length: 13 residues. Germline-derived CDR1 and CDR2 are MNHEY and SMNVEV (reference sequence). Trimming shortened V by 4 bases and J by 10 bases, and 14 bases separated the two germline ends.

The V and J genes are TRBV28 and TRBJ2-3, with 9 bases identical to TRBD1. The J segment lost 4 bases and the V segment lost 10 bases, leaving 12 bases of the junction unmatched. Germline V gene lookup returns CDR1 MDHEN and CDR2 SYDVKM. The CDR3 is made up of 15 amino acids. The chain's CDR3 is CATTTNRGRPDTQYF. CDR3 coding DNA: TGTGCCACGACTACAAACAGGGGGCGGCCAGATACGCAGTATTTT. The full variable domain, with the rest looked up from reference TRBV28 and TRBJ2-3, is DVKVTQSSRYLVKRTGEKVFLECVQDMDHENMFWYRQDPGLGLRLIYFSYDVKMKEKGDIPEGYSVSREKKERFSLILESASTNQTSMYLCATTTNRGRPDTQYFGPGTRLTVL.

The chain is built from TRBV7-3 and TRBJ2-7; D may be TRBD2 (6 bases). Looked up from germline, CDR1 is SGHTA and CDR2 is FQGTGA. The V and J ends lost 1 base and 2 bases respectively, with 12 bases between them. The CDR3 loop spans 15 amino acids. CDR3 sequence reads: CASSLKGGATYEQYF. In DNA, the CDR3 is TGTGCCAGCAGCTTAAAGGGCGGGGCAACCTACGAGCAGTACTTC. Drawing the rest from reference TRBV7-3 and TRBJ2-7, the complete variable domain is GAGVSQTPSNKVTEKGKYVELRCDPISGHTALYWYRQSLGQGPEFLIYFQGTGAADDSGLPNDRFFAVRPEGSVSTLKIQRTERGDSAVYLCASSLKGGATYEQYFGPGTRLTVT.

The genes are TRBV13 and TRBJ1-2, with D perhaps TRBD1 (5 bases). Trimming shortened V by 6 bases and J by 8 bases, and 28 bases separated the two germline ends. This CDR3 has 17 residues. The germline gives CDR1 PRHDT, CDR2 FYEKMQ (reference sequence). CDR3 region: CASRQPNNPGIFGGYTF. The CDR3 bases are TGTGCCAGCAGACAGCCGAACAATCCAGGGATTTTCGGCGGCTACACCTTC.

The chain recombines TRBV18 with TRBJ2-7, with TRBD2 as a possible D gene (6 bases). The CDR3 extends over 15 amino acids. V lost 4 bases, J lost 7 bases, and 20 bases lay in between. CDR1 and CDR2 (germline): KGHSH, LQKENI. The CDR3 here is CASSLGTLRGGEQYF. The CDR3 coding sequence is TGTGCCAGCTCACTCGGGACTCTGAGGGGTGGTGAGCAGTACTTC. The full variable domain, completed using reference TRBV18 and TRBJ2-7, is NAGVMQNPRHLVRRRGQEARLRCSPMKGHSHVYWYRQLPEEGLKFMVYLQKENIIDESGMPKERFSAEFPKEGPSILRIQQVVRGDSAAYFCASSLGTLRGGEQYFGPGTRLTVT.

The chain joins TRBV5-4 to TRBJ2-1; 9 bases are a match to TRBD2. The junction had 12 bases not matched to a gene; V was cut back by 4 bases and J by 1 base. This CDR3 spans 18 amino acids. Germline-derived CDR1 and CDR2 are SGHNT and YYREEE (reference sequence). CDR3 DNA: TGTGCCAGCAGCCAATCCCCCCATAGCGGGGGTTCCTACAATGAGCAGTTCTTC. This codes for CASSQSPHSGGSYNEQFF.

The chain has TRBV10-3 and TRBJ2-4, with a possible D match to TRBD2 (5 bases). This CDR3 contains 15 residues. V shed 4 bases and J shed 5 bases, with 15 bases lying between them. Germline V CDR1 and CDR2: ENHRY, SYGVKD. CDR3 nucleotide sequence: TGTGCCATCAGTGGGGCTAGCAGTAGGGAAAACATTCAGTACTTC. Translation gives CAISGASSRENIQYF.

There are a few counts of this clone. This rearrangement joins TRBV28 to TRBJ2-1; 10 nucleotides match TRBD1. Germline CDR1 MDHEN, CDR2 SYDVKM. The CDR3 loop spans 16 amino acids. The J segment lost 7 bases and the V segment lost 4 bases, leaving 10 bases of the junction unmatched. CDR3 nucleotide sequence: TGTGCCAGCAGTTCTCCACGGACAGGGGGGAGGAATGAGCAGTTCTTC. Its protein is CASSSPRTGGRNEQFF.

J is TRBJ2-5 and V is TRBV15; tentative D call: TRBD2 (5 bases). Germline CDR1 and CDR2: LNHNV and YYDKDF (reference sequence). The CDR3 length is 14 residues. Trimming removed 1 base from V and 7 bases from J, with 13 bases in between. CDR3: CATSRGGSVGTQYF. CDR3 nucleotides: TGTGCCACCAGCAGAGGTGGTAGCGTAGGGACCCAGTACTTC. The full variable domain, completed using reference TRBV15 and TRBJ2-5, is DAMVIQNPRYQVTQFGKPVTLSCSQTLNHNVMYWYQQKSSQAPKLLFHYYDKDFNNEADTPDNFQSRRPNTSFCFLDIRSPGLGDTAMYLCATSRGGSVGTQYFGPGTRLLVL.